This entry concerns a single T cell receptor beta chain. This sample is drawn from a study of CD8+ T cells in alopecia areata. cDNA prepared by RNA extraction and subsequent reverse transcription served as the template for sequencing. Measured with immunoSEQ multiplex PCR; TCRdb has only the in-frame clones, and not every one. The table lists about 210,000 clones, roughly 56% of them singletons. Germline V gene lookup returns CDR1 GTSNPN and CDR2 SVGIG (reference sequence). V was pared by 0 bases and J by 7 bases, with 7 bases between. The CDR3 runs 12 residues. The treatment was: oral pan-JAK inhibitor, 5-10 mg twice daily. Peripheral blood samples and lesional scalp punch biopsies were obtained from alopecia areata patients.

The rearrangement uses TRBV30 and TRBJ2-1; the D gene could be TRBD1 or TRBD2 (5 bases each). Sequencing was performed on CD4+ T cells sorted from blood, taken at week 4, from a patient treated with tofacitinib. The TCR comes from a human donor with alopecia areata. The CDR3 sequence: CAWSVRENEQFF. In DNA form, the CDR3 reads TGTGCCTGGAGTGTCAGGGAGAATGAGCAGTTCTTC.